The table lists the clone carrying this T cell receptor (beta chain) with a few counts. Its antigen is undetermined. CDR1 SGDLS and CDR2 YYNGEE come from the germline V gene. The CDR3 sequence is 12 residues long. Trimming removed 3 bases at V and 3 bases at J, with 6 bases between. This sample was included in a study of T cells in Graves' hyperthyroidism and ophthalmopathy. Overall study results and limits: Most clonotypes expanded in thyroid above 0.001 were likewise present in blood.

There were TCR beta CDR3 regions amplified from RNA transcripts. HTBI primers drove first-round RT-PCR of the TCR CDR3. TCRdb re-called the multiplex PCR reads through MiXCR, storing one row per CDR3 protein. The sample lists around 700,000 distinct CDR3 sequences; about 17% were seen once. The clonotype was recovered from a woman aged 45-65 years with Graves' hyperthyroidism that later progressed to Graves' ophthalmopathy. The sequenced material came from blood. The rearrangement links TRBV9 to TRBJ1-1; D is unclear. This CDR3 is CASSASDTEAFF. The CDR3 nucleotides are TGTGCCAGCAGCGCCTCGGACACTGAAGCTTTCTTT.